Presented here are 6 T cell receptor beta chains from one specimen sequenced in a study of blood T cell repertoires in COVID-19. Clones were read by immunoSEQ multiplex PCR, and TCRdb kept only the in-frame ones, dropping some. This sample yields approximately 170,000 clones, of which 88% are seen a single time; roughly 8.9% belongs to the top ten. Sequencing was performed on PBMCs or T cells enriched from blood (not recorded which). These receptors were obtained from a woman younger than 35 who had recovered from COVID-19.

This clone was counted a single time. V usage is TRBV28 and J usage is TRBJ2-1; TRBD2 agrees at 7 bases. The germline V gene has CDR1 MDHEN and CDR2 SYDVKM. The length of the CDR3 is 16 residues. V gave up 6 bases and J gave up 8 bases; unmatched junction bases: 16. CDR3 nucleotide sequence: TGTGCCAGCAGCCGACGAGGGGTCCTAGCGGTGGATGAGCAGTTCTTC. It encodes CASSRRGVLAVDEQFF.

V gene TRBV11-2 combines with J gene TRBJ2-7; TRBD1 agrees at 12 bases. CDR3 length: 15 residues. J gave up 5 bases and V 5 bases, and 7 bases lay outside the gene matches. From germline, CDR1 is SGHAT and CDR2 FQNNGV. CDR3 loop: CASSPGTGGVNEQYF. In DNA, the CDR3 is TGTGCCAGCAGCCCGGGGACAGGGGGCGTAAACGAGCAGTACTTC.

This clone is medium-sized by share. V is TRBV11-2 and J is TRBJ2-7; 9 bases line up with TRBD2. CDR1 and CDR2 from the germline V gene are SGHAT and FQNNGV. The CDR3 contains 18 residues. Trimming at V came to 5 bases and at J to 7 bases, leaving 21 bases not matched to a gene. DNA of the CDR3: TGTGCCAGCAGCCCCCAGTATGGTAGCGGGGGAGTGCCTTTAGAGCAGTACTTC. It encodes CASSPQYGSGGVPLEQYF. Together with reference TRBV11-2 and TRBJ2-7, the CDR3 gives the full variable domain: EAGVAQSPRYKIIEKRQSVAFWCNPISGHATLYWYQQILGQGPKLLIQFQNNGVVDDSQLPKDRFSAERLKGVDSTLKIQPAKLEDSAVYLCASSPQYGSGGVPLEQYFGPGTRLTVT.

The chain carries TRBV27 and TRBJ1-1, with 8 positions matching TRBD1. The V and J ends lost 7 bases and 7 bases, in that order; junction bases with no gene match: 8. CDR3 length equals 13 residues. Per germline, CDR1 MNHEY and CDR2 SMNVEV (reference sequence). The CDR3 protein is CASTGQGEGEAFF. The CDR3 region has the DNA TGTGCCAGCACTGGACAGGGAGAGGGTGAAGCTTTCTTT.

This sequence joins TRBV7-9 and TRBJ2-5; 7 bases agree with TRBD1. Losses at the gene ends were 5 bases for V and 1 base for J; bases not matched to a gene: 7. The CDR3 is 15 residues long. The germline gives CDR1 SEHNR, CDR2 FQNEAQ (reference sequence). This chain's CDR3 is CASSPRTGTQETQYF. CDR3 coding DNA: TGTGCCAGCAGCCCACGGACAGGAACCCAAGAGACCCAGTACTTC.

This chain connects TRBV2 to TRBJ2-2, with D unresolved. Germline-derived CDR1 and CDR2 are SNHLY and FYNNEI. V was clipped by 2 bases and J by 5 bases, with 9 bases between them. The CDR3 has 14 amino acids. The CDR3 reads CASSEPLRTGELFF. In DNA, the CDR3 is TGTGCCAGCAGTGAACCCCTACGGACCGGGGAGCTGTTTTTT.